This T cell receptor (beta chain) was identified in a study of Ad26.COV2.S vaccination and SARS-CoV-2 variants. This clone has only one observation. Its antigen is currently unknown. The ends lost 3 bases at V and 6 bases at J; junction bases unmatched: 2. Germline V gives CDR1 LNHDA, CDR2 SQIVND (reference sequence). The CDR3 runs to 15 residues. Noted treatment: roughly 20 received Ad26.COV2.S at low or high dose, single or two shots; about five received placebo; per-sample allocation not given. Collection of samples fell on day 63 after the first vaccine or placebo injection. A Boston adult aged 18-55 years was the donor. Ad26 vector vaccine expressed Wuhan-strain SARS-CoV-2 spike. The repertoire was sequenced with immunoSEQ multiplex PCR; TCRdb's copy has only in-frame clones and lacks some. The table lists roughly 350,000 clones, roughly 90% of them singletons. Study-wide findings and caveats: Vaccinated and placebo-treated recipients had similar non-spike TCR breadth. Possible underestimation of total T cell responses by the TCR breadth and depth analyses was noted.

The chain combines TRBV19 with TRBJ2-2; 12 bases line up with TRBD2. Sequences were derived from peripheral blood, sampled in a trial of Ad26.COV2.S vaccine versus placebo. This clonotype was sampled from a person between 18 and 59 years old who received the Ad26.COV2.S COVID-19 vaccine or a placebo. As DNA, the CDR3 is TGTGCCAGTAGTATCGCTAGCGGGGGGGCCGGGGAGCTGTTTTTT. It specifies CASSIASGGAGELFF.